The text below deals with one T cell receptor (beta chain). It lacks a known antigen. Base-call qualities are not available, and no considerably larger clone is one nucleotide away. This CDR3 is also generated by other DNA sequences in the sample. TCRbeta CDR3 regions were amplified from genomic DNA by means of the immunoSEQ Assay, a bias-controlled multiplex PCR. From the authors' description of their analysis: Nucleated cell counts per sample were estimated from amplification of reference gene primers within the assay. To quantify the absolute abundance of each unique TCRbeta CDR3 rearrangement, sequence reads were collapsed and filtered. Productive Simpson clonality was computed per sample as the square root of Simpson's diversity index over productive rearrangements. Held by TCRdb, this immuneACCESS table contains in-frame sequences only and omits some clones. Under half of the omission traces to an unresolved V gene where checked; the cause of the rest is unknown. The V and J calls and clone size were taken over from that table, and D and trimming were inferred from the DNA. Across this sample there are about 260,000 clones, with about 88% seen only once. The ten largest clones add up to under 2.5% of the sample.

Each collaborating institution followed its own protocols to collect whole blood in K2EDTA tubes. For TCRbeta analysis, collaborators shipped samples in one of three forms: frozen whole blood, isolated PBMCs, or DNA extracted from either of those sample types. CDR1 is given as SGHRS and CDR2 as YFSETQ, both from the germline V gene. Including cysteine and phenylalanine, the CDR3 has 13 amino acids. This entry keeps only the CDR3 DNA: 39 bases, framed from base 1. Deletion took 1 base off V and 1 base off J, with a span of 5 bases between the germline ends. This sample stems from a study of blood T cell repertoires in COVID-19 (dated by TCRdb to 2018 to 2021). Context from the whole study: Samples covering the acute and convalescent phases of COVID-19 were provided by collaborators in the United States, Italy and Spain. The prospective study material was composed of cDNA or gDNA derived from T cells, B-cell-depleted T cells, or PBMCs. Deeply sampled blood TCRbeta repertoires from subjects exposed to, actively infected with, or recovered from COVID-19 were included in the dataset. The repertoires were released in a freely available public database meant as a resource for research on the immune response to SARS-CoV-2. Samples came from the ongoing ImmuneRACE study (first 160 participants) plus 1,254 subjects from 6 global collaborators. Nearly every sample came with metadata listing a de-identified subject ID, COVID-19 status, age in years and sex. Where HLA class I and class II types were available, the types were taken from metadata supplied by the sample provider, not from assay-based typing.

Broad study findings and their caveats: Clinical and demographic metadata were provided uncurated, with the amount varying by source and participant.

The sequenced sample consisted of peripheral blood. The V gene is TRBV5-1 and the J gene is TRBJ1-1, with the D segment identity uncertain. The sequence was obtained from a man under 40 with active or convalescent COVID-19. The DNA sequence is as follows: TGCGCCAGCAGCTTGACAGCGAACACTGAAGCTTTCTTT. Its translation is CASSLTANTEAFF.